The 20 T cell receptor beta chains listed next were all sequenced from one sample in a study of control samples from healthy donors and cancer patients. Sequencing used immunoSEQ multiplex PCR; TCRdb keeps in-frame clones, though not all of them. The sample shows about 34,000 clones, 86% of them seen only once. Sequenced material: PBMCs. All receptors come from a middle-aged woman with lung cancer.

This chain links TRBV5-1 with TRBJ2-7, with TRBD1 identical over 8 bases. Germline-derived CDR1 and CDR2 are SGHRS and YFSETQ. The CDR3 contains 14 residues. V shed 1 base and J 6 bases; nucleotides not matched to a gene: 6. In DNA form, the CDR3 reads TGCGCCAGCAGCTTGTCTGGACAGGGTAGCGAGCAGTACTTC. This sequence encodes CASSLSGQGSEQYF.

On this clone itself: Sequence at one end of the junction differs from germline and may be a read error. The chain uses TRBV4-2 and TRBJ2-1, with 15 positions matching TRBD2. This CDR3 comprises 16 residues. Germline lookup yields CDR1 LGHNA and CDR2 YNFKEQ. This CDR3 is CVSSQGLAGGPDEQFF. DNA for the CDR3: TGTGTCAGCAGCCAAGGACTAGCGGGGGGGCCGGATGAGCAGTTCTTC.

This clone has just a few counts. The chain combines TRBV6-2 or TRBV6-3 with TRBJ1-2; D is unresolved. The V end was cut by 2 bases, the J end by 7 bases, with 14 bases between. Germline V gene data show CDR1 as MNHEY and CDR2 as SVGEGT. CDR3 length: 14 residues. This CDR3 is CASSYEGPWRGYTF. CDR3 bases: TGTGCCAGCAGTTACGAGGGTCCTTGGCGTGGCTACACCTTC.

The CDR3 here is CATSRVGTVYGYTF. CDR3 bases: TGTGCCACCAGCAGGGTCGGGACAGTATATGGCTACACCTTC. The chain links TRBV15 to TRBJ1-2, with 7 bases matching TRBD1. V lost 3 bases to trimming and J lost 5 bases; unmatched junction nucleotides: 6. Germline V lookup: CDR1 LNHNV, CDR2 YYDKDF (reference sequence). This CDR3 has 14 amino acids.

The genes are TRBV29-1 and TRBJ1-2; TRBD1 is a possible D gene (5 bases). V lost 5 bases and J 7 bases, leaving 20 bases between the germline ends. The V gene's germline CDR1 is SQVTM and CDR2 ANQGSEA. The CDR3 has 14 residues. CDR3 sequence (DNA): TGCAGCGTTTATGGGACTGCGGGGGTGGTTGGCTACACCTTC. It encodes CSVYGTAGVVGYTF.

Worth noting for this clone: Additional DNA sequences in this sample encode the identical CDR3. This chain connects TRBV30 to TRBJ1-2, with D maybe TRBD1 (5 bases). Germline CDR1 GTSNPN, CDR2 SVGIG (reference sequence). The CDR3 has 12 residues. V lost 0 bases to trimming and J lost 4 bases, with 6 bases between them. The CDR3 region is CAWSVGGYGYTF. The CDR3 nucleotides are TGTGCCTGGAGTGTCGGGGGCTATGGCTACACCTTC.

The V call is TRBV6-4, the J call TRBJ1-2, with D perhaps matching TRBD1 (5 bases). CDR3 length equals 15 residues. The V end lost 5 bases, the J end lost 4 bases, and 17 bases lay between the germline ends. Germline assignment: CDR1 MRHNA and CDR2 SNTAGT. In DNA form, the CDR3 reads TGTGCCAGCAGTCCGACAGAAGGGTTTACCTATGGCTACACCTTC. Protein: CASSPTEGFTYGYTF.

CDR3 region: CATSRDLVDYNEQFF. DNA of the CDR3: TGTGCCACCAGCAGAGATCTAGTAGACTACAATGAGCAGTTCTTC. V usage is TRBV15 and J usage is TRBJ2-1; D unclear. V was clipped by 0 bases and J by 3 bases, with 9 bases between them. Germline CDR1 and CDR2: LNHNV and YYDKDF (reference sequence). There are 15 residues in the CDR3. The full variable domain, with the rest looked up from reference TRBV15 and TRBJ2-1, is DAMVIQNPRYQVTQFGKPVTLSCSQTLNHNVMYWYQQKSSQAPKLLFHYYDKDFNNEADTPDNFQSRRPNTSFCFLDIRSPGLGDTAMYLCATSRDLVDYNEQFFGPGTRLTVL.

The chain employs TRBV6-6 and TRBJ1-6, with a weak D call TRBD1 (5 bases). The CDR3 covers 13 residues. V was pared by 7 bases and J by 7 bases, with 11 bases between. Germline V gene sequence: CDR1 MNHNY, CDR2 SVGAGI (reference sequence). CDR3 nucleotides: TGTGCCAGCAAGTCCAGGGAGAATTCACCCCTCCACTTT. This codes for CASKSRENSPLHF.

Only one count was recorded for this clone. This chain connects TRBV4-3 to TRBJ1-3; D not resolved. The germline V gene has CDR1 LGHNA and CDR2 YSLEER. V lost 0 bases and J 8 bases, leaving 14 bases between the germline ends. The CDR3 contains 15 residues. CDR3 nucleotides: TGCGCCAGCAGCCAAGAAGAACAACCGGAAGACACCATATATTTT. Its translation: CASSQEEQPEDTIYF.

The V and J genes are TRBV11-2 and TRBJ1-6, with TRBD1 matching 9 bases. There are 15 residues in the CDR3. Germline V gene sequence: CDR1 SGHAT, CDR2 FQNNGV. The V and J ends lost 2 bases and 11 bases, in that order; junction bases with no gene match: 7. In DNA form, the CDR3 reads TGTGCCAGCAGCTTACAGGGACAGGGAGGGACACCCCTCCACTTT. Its translation is CASSLQGQGGTPLHF.

This chain uses TRBV12-3 or TRBV12-4 with TRBJ1-2; no reliable D call. The length of the CDR3 is 12 residues. V was pared by 3 bases and J by 4 bases, with 6 bases between. Here the CDR3 DNA reads TGTGCCAGCAGTTTTTGGGTCTATGGCTACACCTTC. Residues: CASSFWVYGYTF.

In DNA, the CDR3 is TGTGCCAGCAGTTTATCGGACAGCATCTCTGGAAACACCATATATTTT. It yields the protein CASSLSDSISGNTIYF. V is TRBV6-2 or TRBV6-3 and J is TRBJ1-3; possible D gene TRBD1, 6 bases. This CDR3 comprises 16 residues. Trimming cost V 4 bases and J 0 bases, with 13 bases left between them. Germline-derived CDR1 and CDR2 are MNHEY and SVGEGT.

The chain combines TRBV19 with TRBJ1-5, with 8 nucleotides matching TRBD1. V dropped 0 bases and J dropped 6; count of bases not matched to a gene: 4. Germline CDR1 and CDR2: LNHDA and SQIVND (reference sequence). The CDR3 spans 15 residues. The CDR3 sequence: CASSIEDRAPQPQHF. The CDR3 region has the DNA TGTGCCAGTAGTATAGAGGACAGGGCTCCTCAGCCCCAGCATTTT.

J is TRBJ1-5 and V is TRBV28, with 9 bases that match TRBD1. After removal of 2 bases from V and 11 bases from J, the junction contained 10 bases not matched to a gene. Germline V CDR1 and CDR2: MDHEN, SYDVKM. The CDR3 length is 15 residues. CDR3 DNA sequence: TGTGCCAGCAGTTTAACAGGGGGCACCAGGGGAGCCCAGCATTTT. It is translated as CASSLTGGTRGAQHF.

V is TRBV5-6 and J is TRBJ2-3; 9 nucleotides align to TRBD2. Per the germline V gene, CDR1 is SGHDT and CDR2 is YYEEEE. J was trimmed by 4 bases and V by 3 bases; bases with no gene match: 6. The CDR3 sequence is 15 residues long. CDR3 bases: TGTGCCAGCAGCTATATAGCGGGGGCCTCAGATACGCAGTATTTT. Amino acid sequence: CASSYIAGASDTQYF.

The chain recombines TRBV2 with TRBJ2-7; 12 bases map to TRBD1. J lost 5 bases, V lost 3 bases, and 2 bases had no gene match. In germline, CDR1 is SNHLY, CDR2 FYNNEI. The CDR3 spans 14 residues. The CDR3: CASSDGTGGNEQYF. CDR3 nucleotide sequence: TGTGCCAGCAGTGACGGGACAGGGGGCAACGAGCAGTACTTC.

This rearrangement joins TRBV10-1 to TRBJ2-1; D gene ambiguous. The CDR3 extends over 13 amino acids. Germline V gene lookup returns CDR1 WNHNN and CDR2 SYGVQD (reference sequence). Trimming pared 3 bases from V and 5 bases from J, leaving 8 bases between. Here the CDR3 DNA reads TGCGCCAGCAGTGAACCTGGTAACAATGAGCAGTTCTTC. Its protein is CASSEPGNNEQFF.

The rearrangement uses TRBV18 and TRBJ2-7, with 11 bases fitting TRBD1. CDR3 length: 14 residues. CDR1 is KGHSH, CDR2 LQKENI, per germline. V shed 3 bases, J shed 5 bases, and the junction held 3 bases outside the gene matches. Written as DNA, the CDR3 is TGTGCCAGCTCACCCGGGACAGGGGGGAACGAGCAGTACTTC. It is translated as CASSPGTGGNEQYF. Looking up the rest from reference TRBV18 and TRBJ2-7 gives the full variable domain: NAGVMQNPRHLVRRRGQEARLRCSPMKGHSHVYWYRQLPEEGLKFMVYLQKENIIDESGMPKERFSAEFPKEGPSILRIQQVVRGDSAAYFCASSPGTGGNEQYFGPGTRLTVT.

The chain combines TRBV6-1 with TRBJ1-5, with D perhaps matching TRBD1 (6 bases). The germline V and J ends were trimmed by 1 base and 3 bases, with 10 bases remaining between them. The germline CDR1 and CDR2 sequences are MNHNS and SASEGT. This CDR3 is built from 15 residues. CDR3 nucleotides: TGTGCCAGCAGTGAAGTGACAGGTTCCAATCAGCCCCAGCATTTT. It encodes CASSEVTGSNQPQHF.